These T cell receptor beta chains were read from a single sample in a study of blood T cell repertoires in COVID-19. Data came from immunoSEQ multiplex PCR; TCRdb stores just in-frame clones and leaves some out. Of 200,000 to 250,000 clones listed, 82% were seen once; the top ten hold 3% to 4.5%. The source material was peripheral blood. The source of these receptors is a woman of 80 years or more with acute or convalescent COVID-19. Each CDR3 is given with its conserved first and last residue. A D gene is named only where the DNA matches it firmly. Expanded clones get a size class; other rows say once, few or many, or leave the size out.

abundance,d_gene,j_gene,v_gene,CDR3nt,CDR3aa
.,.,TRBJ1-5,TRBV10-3,TGTGCCATCAGTGAGCAGACGTTGGGGCGAGGTGGCAATCAGCCCCAGCATTTT,CAISEQTLGRGGNQPQHF
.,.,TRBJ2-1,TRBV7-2,TGTGCCAGCAGCTTAGATGCTCCTGTAGTATCTAATGAGCAGTTCTTC,CASSLDAPVVSNEQFF
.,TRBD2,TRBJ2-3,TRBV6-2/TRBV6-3,TGTGCCAGCAGTTCCCGACTAGCGGGGGGGCCAGATACGCAGTATTTT,CASSSRLAGGPDTQYF
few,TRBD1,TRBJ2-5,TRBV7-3,TGTGCCAGCACCCTCGACAGGGGAGAGACCCAGTACTTC,CASTLDRGETQYF
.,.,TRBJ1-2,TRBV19,TGTGCCAGTAGTATACAGGGCCTCACCGTAGGCTACACCTTC,CASSIQGLTVGYTF
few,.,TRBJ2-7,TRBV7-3,TGTGCCAGCAGCTCTACGGGACTTAAGGGGACCTACGAGCAGTACTTC,CASSSTGLKGTYEQYF
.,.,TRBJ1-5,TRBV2,TGTGCCAGCAGCGCGGGGCAGATTTATCAGCCCCAGCATTTT,CASSAGQIYQPQHF
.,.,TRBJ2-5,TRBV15,TGTGCCACCAGCAGAGATGGCGGCCTCCAGACCCAGTACTTC,CATSRDGGLQTQYF
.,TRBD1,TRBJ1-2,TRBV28,TGTGCCAGCACTCCCGGACAGGGCCTCTATGGCTACACCTTC,CASTPGQGLYGYTF
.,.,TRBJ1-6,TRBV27,TGTGCCAGCAGTTTCCTAACAGAGAATTCACCCCTCCACTTT,CASSFLTENSPLHF
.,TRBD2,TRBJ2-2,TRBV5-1,TGCGCCAGCAGCTTGGCACTAGCGGGGCCCGGGGAGCTGTTTTTT,CASSLALAGPGELFF
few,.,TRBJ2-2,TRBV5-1,TGCGCCAGCTTTGAGACAGGCCCCACCGGGGAGCTGTTTTTT,CASFETGPTGELFF
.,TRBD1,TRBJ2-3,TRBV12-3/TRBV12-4,TGTGCCAGCAGGACAGGGGGCACAGATACGCAGTATTTT,CASRTGGTDTQYF
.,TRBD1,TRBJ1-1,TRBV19,TGTGCCAGTAGCTTCCGGGACAGGGGTGTTGGTTTCTTT,CASSFRDRGVGFF
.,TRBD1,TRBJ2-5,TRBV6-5,TGTGCCAGCAGCTCTACGGGACAGATCAGAGAGACCCAGTACTTC,CASSSTGQIRETQYF
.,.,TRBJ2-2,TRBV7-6,TGTGCCAGCAGCTTTTCTCCGGCCGGGGAGCTGTTTTTT,CASSFSPAGELFF
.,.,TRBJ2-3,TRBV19,TGTGCCAGTACCGAGTCTAGCGGCACAGATACGCAGTATTTT,CASTESSGTDTQYF
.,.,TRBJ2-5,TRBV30,TGTGCCTGGACTTTCCTAGAGACCCAGTACTTC,CAWTFLETQYF
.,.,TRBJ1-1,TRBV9,TGTGCCAGCAGCGTAGCTACGGTTGTTGACTCTGAAGCTTTCTTT,CASSVATVVDSEAFF
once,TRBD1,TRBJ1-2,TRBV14,TGTGCCAGCAGCCAAGAGGCAGGGGGACGCTATGGCTACACCTTC,CASSQEAGGRYGYTF
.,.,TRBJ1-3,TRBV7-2,TGTGCCAGCAGCTTAAGAGGTCTATCTGGAAACACCATATATTTT,CASSLRGLSGNTIYF
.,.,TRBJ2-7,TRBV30,TGTGCCGGAGAGAAGGAGAAGTCCTACGAGCAGTACTTC,CAGEKEKSYEQYF
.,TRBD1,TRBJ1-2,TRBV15,TGTGCCACCAGCGCTAGTACCGGGACAGACTACACCTTC,CATSASTGTDYTF
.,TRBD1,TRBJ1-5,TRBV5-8,TGTGCCAGCAGCCCCGGACAGGGCTTTGCTCTGAATCAGCCCCAGCATTTT,CASSPGQGFALNQPQHF
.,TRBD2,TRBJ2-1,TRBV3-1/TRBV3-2,TGTGCCAGCAGCCGTTCAAGCGGGGGAAATACCCATGAGCAGTTCTTC,CASSRSSGGNTHEQFF
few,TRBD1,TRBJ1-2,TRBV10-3,TGTGCCATCAGCACCGGGACAGGGGACTATGGCTACACCTTC,CAISTGTGDYGYTF
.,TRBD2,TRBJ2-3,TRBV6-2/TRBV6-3,TGTGCCAGCAGTTACTTGCGGGGGGGCACAGATACGCAGTATTTT,CASSYLRGGTDTQYF
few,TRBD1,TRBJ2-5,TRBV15,TGTGCCACCAGCAGAGAAAGACAGGGGGCGAGAAAGACCCAGTACTTC,CATSRERQGARKTQYF
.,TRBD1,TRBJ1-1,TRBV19,TGTGCCAGTAGTATTCAAGGACAGGGGGCTAAAGCTTTCTTT,CASSIQGQGAKAFF
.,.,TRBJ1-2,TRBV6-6,TGTGCCAGCAGTTACGGGGCCTACTATTCGAGAGGCGGCTACACCTTC,CASSYGAYYSRGGYTF
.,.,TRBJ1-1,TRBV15,TGTGCCACCAGCAGAGAAGCAGGCGAGAACACTGAAGCTTTCTTT,CATSREAGENTEAFF
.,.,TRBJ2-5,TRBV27,TGTGCCAGCAGCCCCGGTGGTTTTGAAGAGACCCAGTACTTC,CASSPGGFEETQYF
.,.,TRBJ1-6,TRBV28,TGTGCCAGCAGTGAAGGGAGCTCCTATAATTCACCCCTCCACTTT,CASSEGSSYNSPLHF
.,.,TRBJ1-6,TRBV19,TGTGCCAGTAGTACGACAGGTACACATAATTCACCCCTCCACTTT,CASSTTGTHNSPLHF
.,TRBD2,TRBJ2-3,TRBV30,TGTGCCTGGGAGCGGGGGCTCACAGATACGCAGTATTTT,CAWERGLTDTQYF
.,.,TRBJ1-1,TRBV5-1,TGCGCCAGCAGCCCCGCCCGGGAAGTCATGAACACTGAAGCTTTCTTT,CASSPAREVMNTEAFF
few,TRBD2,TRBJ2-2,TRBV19,TGTGCCAGTGAGGGAGGGTTGAGGACCGGGGAGCTGTTTTTT,CASEGGLRTGELFF
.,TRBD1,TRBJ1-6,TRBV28,TGTGCCAGCAGTACAGGGGGAGTGGTTTCACCCCTCCACTTT,CASSTGGVVSPLHF
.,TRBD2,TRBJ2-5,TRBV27,TGTGCCAGCGGACTAGCGGGAACCCAAGAGACCCAGTACTTC,CASGLAGTQETQYF
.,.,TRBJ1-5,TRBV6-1,TGTGCCAGCAGTGAAGCCCTCCAGGGCGATCAGCCCCAGCATTTT,CASSEALQGDQPQHF
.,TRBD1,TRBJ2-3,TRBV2,TGTGCCAGCAGTGGGCGGACAGGGGGCGGGGATACGCAGTATTTT,CASSGRTGGGDTQYF
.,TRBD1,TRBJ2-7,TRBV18,TGTGCCAGCTCACCACGTCCGGGACAGGGAAACTACGAGCAGTACTTC,CASSPRPGQGNYEQYF
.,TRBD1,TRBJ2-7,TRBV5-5,TGTGCCAGCAGCTTACCCGGGACAGGGAGCTCCTACGAGCAGTACTTC,CASSLPGTGSSYEQYF
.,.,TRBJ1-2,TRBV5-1,TGCGCCAGCAGCTTGGGGCCAGGGGCCTATGGCTACACCTTC,CASSLGPGAYGYTF
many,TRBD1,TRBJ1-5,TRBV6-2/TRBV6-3,TGTGCCAGCAGTTCCACGGGACAGGGATTCGGACAGCCCCAGCATTTT,CASSSTGQGFGQPQHF
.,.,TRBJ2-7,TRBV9,TGTGCCAGCAGCGTAGGGTACAGGGAATACGAGCAGTACTTC,CASSVGYREYEQYF
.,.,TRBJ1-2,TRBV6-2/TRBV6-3,TGTGCCAGCAGTTACGAGTATGGCTACACCTTC,CASSYEYGYTF
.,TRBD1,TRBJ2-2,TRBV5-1,TGCGCCAGCAGCTCCGGACAGGGTGCCGGCACCGGGGAGCTGTTTTTT,CASSSGQGAGTGELFF
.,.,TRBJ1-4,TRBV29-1,TGCAGCGTCGGACCGGGAAAAGGCGAAAAACTGTTTTTT,CSVGPGKGEKLFF
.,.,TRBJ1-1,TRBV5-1,TGCGCCAGCAGCATTTCGGTTTCCAATACTGAAGCTTTCTTT,CASSISVSNTEAFF
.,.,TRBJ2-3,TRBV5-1,TGCGCCAGCAGCTTGGGGGCCACAGATACGCAGTATTTT,CASSLGATDTQYF
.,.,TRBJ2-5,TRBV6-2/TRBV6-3,TGTGCCAGCAGTTCCGATACGCGGGAGACCCAGTACTTC,CASSSDTRETQYF